The 24 T cell receptor beta chains given below trace back to one sample, sequenced in a study of blood T cells in healthy people across ages. Combining a sample-barcoded 5' primer with a J-beta primer mix, a second PCR ran for 7 to 11 cycles. One entry per CDR3 protein, called by TCRdb with MiXCR from the 5' RACE reads. Of some 700,000 distinct CDR3 sequences in the sample, 22% were seen once. Sequenced: blood. The receptors were sampled from a man in his 70s in good health.

Only one count was recorded for this clonotype. This chain connects TRBV20-1 to TRBJ1-2; possible D gene TRBD1, 5 bases. Germline V gene lookup returns CDR1 DFQATT and CDR2 SNEGSKA (reference sequence). Trimming shortened V by 1 base and J by 2 bases, and 8 bases separated the two germline ends. The CDR3 extends over 13 amino acids. The CDR3 loop is CSARADTNYGYTF. The CDR3, as DNA: TGCAGTGCTAGAGCGGACACCAACTATGGCTACACCTTC.

This clonotype showed up just a few times. The chain has TRBV6-1 and TRBJ1-5; weak D call: TRBD1 (6 bases). This CDR3 has 14 residues. Germline V gene sequence: CDR1 MNHNS, CDR2 SASEGT. With 3 bases removed from V and 7 bases from J, the gap between germline ends came to 13 bases. CDR3 nucleotide sequence: TGTGCCAGCAGTGAGTCGGGGGGCAGACAGCCCCAGCATTTT. Encoded protein: CASSESGGRQPQHF.

The chain recombines TRBV6-5 with TRBJ2-1; D unresolved. The CDR3 is 14 amino acids. CDR1 MNHEY and CDR2 SVGAGI come from the germline V gene. Trimming shortened V by 0 bases and J by 4 bases, and 7 bases separated the two germline ends. The CDR3 loop reads CASSYSNGYNEQFF. The CDR3 DNA follows: TGTGCCAGCAGTTACTCGAATGGTTACAATGAGCAGTTCTTC.

The chain recombines TRBV27 with TRBJ1-1, with TRBD1 matching over 7 bases. This CDR3 has 13 residues. CDR1 is MNHEY, CDR2 SMNVEV, per germline (reference sequence). Trimming took 2 bases from V and 11 from J; bases not matched to a gene: 8. CDR3 in amino acids: CASSLRRGQEAFF. CDR3 sequence (DNA): TGTGCCAGCAGTTTAAGGAGGGGGCAGGAGGCTTTCTTT.

This clonotype has at least ten counts. The chain combines TRBV6-5 with TRBJ2-5, with 13 nucleotides matching TRBD2. CDR1 and CDR2 from the germline V gene are MNHEY and SVGAGI. The V and J ends lost 0 bases and 1 base, in that order; junction bases with no gene match: 2. The CDR3 is made up of 17 amino acids. The CDR3: CASSYSGLAGFQETQYF. The CDR3 nucleotides are TGTGCCAGCAGTTACTCGGGACTAGCGGGATTCCAAGAGACCCAGTACTTC.

This clonotype turned up a few times. The rearrangement uses TRBV7-2 and TRBJ2-3; 13 nucleotides line up with TRBD2. From germline, CDR1 is SGHTA and CDR2 FQGNSA. CDR3 length: 16 amino acids. V was clipped by 6 bases and J by 9 bases; unmatched bases: 12. The CDR3: CASSLGRTSGSNTQYF. DNA of the CDR3: TGTGCCAGCAGTCTAGGGCGGACTAGCGGGAGTAACACGCAGTATTTT.

A few counts support this clonotype. The gene calls are TRBV7-2 and TRBJ2-3; D is perhaps TRBD2 (5 bases). This CDR3 spans 13 amino acids. With 4 bases removed from V and 8 bases from J, the gap between germline ends came to 13 bases. Per the germline V gene, CDR1 is SGHTA and CDR2 is FQGNSA. CDR3 amino acids: CASSSADYPTQYF. In DNA, the CDR3 is TGTGCCAGCAGCTCGGCCGACTACCCTACGCAGTATTTT. The full variable domain, rest sourced from reference TRBV7-2 and TRBJ2-3, is GAGVSQSPSNKVTEKGKDVELRCDPISGHTALYWYRQSLGQGLEFLIYFQGNSAPDKSGLPSDRFSAERTGGSVSTLTIQRTQQEDSAVYLCASSSADYPTQYFGPGTRLTVL.

V usage is TRBV20-1 and J usage is TRBJ1-2; 8 positions match TRBD1. The V and J ends lost 0 bases and 6 bases, in that order; junction bases with no gene match: 3. CDR1 and CDR2 from the germline V gene are DFQATT and SNEGSKA (reference sequence). The CDR3 has 13 residues. Here the CDR3 DNA reads TGCAGTGCTAGAGATACGACAGGGGATGGCTACACCTTC. Translation gives CSARDTTGDGYTF.

This clonotype was seen only a few times. CDR3 residues: CSASRGTAGSQNIQYF. The CDR3 DNA follows: TGCAGTGCTAGTAGGGGGACGGCGGGCTCCCAAAACATTCAGTACTTC. V and J are TRBV20-1 and TRBJ2-4; TRBD1 is a possible D gene (6 bases). The CDR3 length is 16 residues. CDR1 and CDR2 (germline): DFQATT, SNEGSKA (reference sequence). V was cut by 3 bases and J by 5 bases, with 20 bases left in between.

The genes are TRBV5-6 and TRBJ2-3; D is undetermined. Deletions cut 1 base from V and 1 base from J, with 10 bases between. CDR3 length: 15 amino acids. Germline CDR1 and CDR2: SGHDT and YYEEEE. The CDR3 reads CASSLIGWGTDTQYF. The DNA for the CDR3 is TGTGCCAGCAGCTTGATAGGGTGGGGCACAGATACGCAGTATTTT. Full variable domain (remainder filled in from reference TRBV5-6 and TRBJ2-3): DAGVTQSPTHLIKTRGQQVTLRCSPKSGHDTVSWYQQALGQGPQFIFQYYEEEERQRGNFPDRFSGHQFPNYSSELNVNALLLGDSALYLCASSLIGWGTDTQYFGPGTRLTVL.

This clonotype turned up a few times. The chain couples TRBV29-1 to TRBJ2-2; perhaps D is TRBD1 or TRBD2 (5 bases each). The CDR3 extends over 16 amino acids. Germline V lookup: CDR1 SQVTM, CDR2 ANQGSEA. V dropped 4 bases and J dropped 2 bases, with 17 bases sitting between them. The CDR3 DNA is TGCAGCGTTGGGCTTTTGCGAGGGGAAAACACCGGGGAGCTGTTTTTT. It translates to CSVGLLRGENTGELFF.

Regarding this clonotype: Likely a read error: the CDR3 ends without its conserved phenylalanine or tryptophan. No DNA is shown, since the ends of the CDR3 on it are uncertain; the CDR3 is the one TCRdb lists. This chain connects TRBV3-1 to TRBJ2-3; TRBD2 is the table's D call, not checked against the DNA. Germline CDR1 LGHDT, CDR2 YNNKEL (reference sequence). 12 amino acids form the CDR3, both terminal residues included. The CDR3 reads CASSPGTRVKYL.

This clonotype was seen once. The J gene is TRBJ1-2, the V gene TRBV18, with TRBD1 identical over 8 bases. The CDR3 is made up of 16 amino acids. J gave up 12 bases and V 2 bases, and 17 bases lay outside the gene matches. CDR1 is KGHSH, CDR2 LQKENI, per germline. CDR3 DNA sequence: TGTGCCAGCTCACCAGGGATCTCCGGGACAGGACTCTGGGACACCTTC. This sequence encodes CASSPGISGTGLWDTF.

The chain recombines TRBV12-3 or TRBV12-4 with TRBJ2-3, with 8 bases matching TRBD2. The J segment lost 5 bases and the V segment lost 1 base, leaving 2 bases of the junction unmatched. The CDR3 has 14 residues. The CDR3 sequence: CASSLETSEDTQYF. In nucleotides, the CDR3 is TGTGCCAGCAGTTTAGAGACTAGCGAAGATACGCAGTATTTT.

This clonotype was seen a handful of times. The CDR3 end shows no conserved phenylalanine or tryptophan, and so a read error is likely. The chain is built from TRBV27 and TRBJ2-1; 15 nucleotides line up with TRBD2. V lost 6 bases, J lost 7 bases, and 10 bases stayed unmatched. The CDR3 covers 17 residues. The germline V gene encodes CDR1 MNHEY and CDR2 SMNVEV (reference sequence). The CDR3 here is CASSLKRTSGGVNEQFL. Here the CDR3 DNA reads TGTGCCAGCAGCTTAAAAAGGACTAGCGGGGGGGTGAATGAGCAGTTCCTC.

The CDR3 coding sequence is TGCAGCGTTGACGTACAGGGCAAGAATCAGCCCCAGCATTTT. As protein: CSVDVQGKNQPQHF. V and J are TRBV29-1 and TRBJ1-5; possible D gene TRBD1, 6 bases. The V gene's germline CDR1 is SQVTM and CDR2 ANQGSEA. Trimming took 3 bases from V and 4 from J, leaving 13 bases between them. This CDR3 contains 14 residues.

A few counts support this clonotype. The V gene is TRBV14, the J gene TRBJ2-5, with D maybe TRBD1 (6 bases). The CDR3 spans 15 residues. The V gene lost 0 bases and the J gene lost 4 bases, with 12 bases spanning the gap. CDR1 is SGHDN and CDR2 is FVKESK in the germline V gene. The CDR3 DNA sequence: TGTGCCAGCAGCCAAGATCGGGTAGGGGGAGAGACCCAGTACTTC. Translation gives CASSQDRVGGETQYF.

This clonotype showed up just a few times. J is TRBJ2-1 and V is TRBV18, with 13 nucleotides matching TRBD2. The trim removed 3 bases at V and 0 bases at J, leaving 2 bases unmatched. The germline gives CDR1 KGHSH, CDR2 LQKENI. The CDR3 covers 17 residues. The CDR3 DNA follows: TGTGCCAGCTCACCGAGGACTAGCGGGAGCTCCTACAATGAGCAGTTCTTC. Amino acid sequence: CASSPRTSGSSYNEQFF.

This clonotype was seen a handful of times. This chain links TRBV19 with TRBJ1-6, with D unresolved. Germline CDR1 and CDR2: LNHDA and SQIVND (reference sequence). V was cut by 5 bases and J by 13 bases, with 18 bases left in between. The CDR3 runs 14 residues. CDR3: CASSDTLGRGPLHF. CDR3 DNA: TGTGCCAGTAGTGATACCCTGGGCCGAGGGCCCCTCCACTTT.

This clonotype was counted only a few times. V and J are TRBV20-1 and TRBJ2-1, with 7 bases lining up with TRBD2. CDR3 length: 13 amino acids. Trimming cost V 6 bases and J 10 bases; bases outside gene matches: 12. Per the germline V gene, CDR1 is DFQATT and CDR2 is SNEGSKA (reference sequence). CDR3 loop: CSATTSSGGEQFF. CDR3 coding DNA: TGCAGTGCCACGACCTCTAGCGGAGGCGAGCAGTTCTTC.

The table lists this clonotype with a few counts. An end of the junction differs from the germline gene, which may be a read error. The CDR3 reads CAGSLGPGSPLHF. The DNA of the CDR3 is TGTGCCGGCAGTTTGGGGCCGGGTTCACCCCTCCACTTT. The rearrangement links TRBV12-3 or TRBV12-4 to TRBJ1-6; a weak D match, TRBD1 (5 bases). This CDR3 region has 13 residues.

The chain links TRBV5-1 to TRBJ2-7; either TRBD1 or TRBD2 may fit D (5 bases each). The CDR3 is 15 amino acids. V shed 4 bases and J shed 6 bases, with 20 bases lying between them. Germline values: CDR1 SGHRS, CDR2 YFSETQ. The CDR3 DNA sequence: TGCGCCAGCAGCGCACAGCCGGGACCGGCCGCCGAGCAGTACTTC. Translation gives CASSAQPGPAAEQYF.

This rearrangement joins TRBV3-1 to TRBJ1-2; weak D call: TRBD1 (6 bases). The germline V and J ends were trimmed by 0 bases and 4 bases, with 21 bases remaining between them. This CDR3 contains 18 residues. The germline V gene encodes CDR1 LGHDT and CDR2 YNNKEL (reference sequence). CDR3: CASSQDRIGGGKFYGYTF. CDR3 DNA sequence: TGTGCCAGCAGCCAAGATCGGATTGGGGGGGGCAAGTTCTATGGCTACACCTTC.

This clonotype was seen at least ten times. The chain joins TRBV7-2 to TRBJ2-3, with 8 bases that match TRBD2. The CDR3 length is 15 residues. After removal of 1 base from V and 5 bases from J, the junction contained 5 bases not matched to a gene. Germline CDR1 is SGHTA and CDR2 is FQGNSA. In DNA, the CDR3 is TGTGCCAGCAGCTTAGGAGCGGGAGATATAGATACGCAGTATTTT. Its protein is CASSLGAGDIDTQYF.